This T cell receptor (beta chain) was recorded in a study of technical replicates of blood from a few donors. Sequencing was performed with immunoSEQ multiplex PCR; in TCRdb, only in-frame clones are kept and a portion is missing. The sample yields some 8,900 clones, about nine tenths seen once. Trimming cost V 3 bases and J 5 bases; bases outside gene matches: 9. The CDR3 is 15 amino acids. Germline V gene lookup returns CDR1 LNHDA and CDR2 SQIVND (reference sequence). The sequencing sample was made of PBMCs. The chain employs TRBV19 and TRBJ2-5; 7 bases map to TRBD2. This receptor was obtained from a human donor in good health. CDR3 residues: CASSILADPWETQYF. The CDR3 coding sequence is TGTGCCAGTAGTATCCTAGCGGACCCATGGGAGACCCAGTACTTC.